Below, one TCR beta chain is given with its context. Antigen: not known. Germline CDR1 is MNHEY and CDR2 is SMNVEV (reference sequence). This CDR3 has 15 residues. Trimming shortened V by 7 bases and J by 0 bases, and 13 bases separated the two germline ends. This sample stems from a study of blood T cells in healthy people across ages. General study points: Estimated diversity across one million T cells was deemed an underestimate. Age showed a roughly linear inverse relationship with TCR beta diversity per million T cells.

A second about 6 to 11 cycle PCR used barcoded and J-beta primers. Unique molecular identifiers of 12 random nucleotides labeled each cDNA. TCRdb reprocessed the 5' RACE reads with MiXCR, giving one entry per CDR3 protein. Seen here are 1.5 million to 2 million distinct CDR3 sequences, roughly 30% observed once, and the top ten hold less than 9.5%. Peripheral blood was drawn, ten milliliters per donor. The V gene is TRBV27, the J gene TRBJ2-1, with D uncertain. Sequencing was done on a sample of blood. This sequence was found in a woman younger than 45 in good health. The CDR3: CASTPLASSYNEQFF. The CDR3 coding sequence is TGTGCCAGCACCCCGTTGGCCAGCTCCTACAATGAGCAGTTCTTC.